By proportion, the clone carrying this T cell receptor beta chain is medium-sized. The CDR3 covers 13 residues. J gave up 4 bases and V 6 bases, and 8 bases lay outside the gene matches. Germline loops: CDR1 DFQATT, CDR2 SNEGSKA (reference sequence). These data belong to a study of metastatic and nonmetastatic thyroid tumors. Across the whole study: It was across blood and tumor or nodule tissue from malignant and benign thyroid patients that repertoires were compared.

Every patient was untreated before thyroid surgery. TCRdb used MiXCR to call clones anew from the PCR reads. Among around 30,000 clones listed, 20% to 25% were seen once. This chain joins TRBV20-1 and TRBJ2-7, with TRBD2 matching 8 bases. The TCR sequence derives from a male donor with papillary thyroid cancer or a benign thyroid nodule (not recorded which). Some clones in this sample may be carry-over from other donors' samples. The sample consisted of tumor tissue. The CDR3 DNA is TGCAGTGCCCGCTCCGGGACTAGTTACGAGCAGTACTTC. It translates to CSARSGTSYEQYF.